The text below deals with one T cell receptor (beta chain). What antigen it recognizes has not been identified. Within one base of it there is no much larger clone, and no base qualities were kept. The library was produced with the immunoSEQ multiplex PCR assay. The multiplex PCR relied on a mix of 60 forward primers for TCR Vbeta segments and 13 reverse primers for TCR Jbeta segments. A multiplex PCR assay on genomic DNA amplified the CDR3 region of rearranged TCR beta genes. The amplified TCR beta libraries were sequenced on the Illumina HiSeq System as 87-base-pair reads. The published analysis was carried out like this. A later analysis tallied 75 million to 85 million unique TCR beta chains across the approximately 670 repertoires, and 10 million to 11 million of those chains were shared by two or more donors. To remove PCR and sequencing errors, raw reads were error-corrected and collapsed into unique sequences using a nearest-neighbor algorithm that merged closely related sequences. To assign V, D and J gene segments, CDR3 sequences were aligned to IMGT reference sequences. For a sequence to be retained, at least a six-nucleotide match to both a V gene segment and a J gene segment was required. A rearrangement was called productive if the CDR3 had no stop codons and remained in frame with V and J, and every other rearrangement was called non-productive. Following IMGT convention, CDR3 was defined as the stretch from the second conserved V-encoded cysteine up to the conserved J-encoded phenylalanine. In an earlier analysis of around 600 of the donors, sequences lacking an unambiguous match to a single V gene segment were excluded. An earlier analysis of roughly 590 of the donors called V segments functional above 56.7% productive rearrangements and segregating when the between-donor standard deviation exceeded 5%. A statistical classification framework was built to diagnose cytomegalovirus status from the catalog of TCR beta chain sequences. A later analysis assigned V and J genes by comparing TCR nucleotide sequences with IMGT/GENE-DB human TR gene sequences. In a later analysis, CDR3 sequences and most-parsimonious VDJ recombination scenarios were assigned using the TCRdist pipeline. In a later analysis, each TCR beta chain was defined by its CDR3 amino acid sequence together with its V-gene family, and reads without a unique V-gene family were excluded. In a later analysis, 450 to 600 highly shared, low-generation-probability nucleotide sequences were removed to address suspected cross-contamination and a sequencing artifact. In a later analysis, a clonal expansion index was calculated for each public chain from normalized within-repertoire ranks of inferred template counts. Generation probabilities in a later analysis came from a VDJ recombination model fitted to out-of-frame rearrangements, and those results were checked against IGoR. In a later analysis, hypergeometric tests were used to score TCR-TCR, TCR-HLA and TCR-CMV co-occurrence, with a repertoire-size bias correction applied to TCR pairs. False discovery rates were estimated in a later analysis by permuting HLA or CMV assignments 20 times. In a later analysis, co-occurring TCRs were grouped with DBSCAN, and TCRdist sequence similarity was added when clustering was performed within HLA-allele-positive subsets. Repertoires with fewer than 30,000 or more than 120,000 public chains, plus five repertoires with anomalous nucleotide sharing, were excluded from co-occurrence clustering. TCRdb mirrors the immuneACCESS table, restricted to in-frame sequences. Some clones are absent from its copies; in checked studies, under half trace to an unresolved V gene, and the reason for the others is unknown. The V and J calls and the clone size are those of that table, but D and trimming were determined from the DNA. A total of about 82,000 clones appear in this sample, just under 90% of them only once. The ten largest clones represent about 2.5% of the sample.

The data derive from a study of cytomegalovirus exposure and HLA in healthy donors (dated by TCRdb to between 2016 and 2019). Regarding the research as a whole: According to an earlier analysis of a few hundred of the donors, some 180 million T cells yielded 117 million unique TCR beta sequences and approximately 300 Gb of sequence data. Donor age, sex, ethnicity and CMV serostatus were compiled alongside the repertoire data. The study was designed to test whether signatures of past pathogen exposure could be identified by cataloging public T cell receptors. An earlier analysis of 450 to 750 of the donors used high-throughput TCR beta sequencing to judge whether each TCR beta V gene segment behaved as functional or pseudogenic. Besides the first cohort of roughly 660 subjects, a separate validation cohort made up of 90 to 150 different subjects was used. A later genetic analysis used genome-wide SNP genotypes for about three fifths of the 666 donors, treating that subset as a discovery cohort. Among roughly 400 genotyped donors of the cohort, an average of around 250,000 unique TCR beta nucleotide sequences was sequenced per donor, of which 15% to 20% were non-productive. A later analysis re-analyzed previously published TCR beta repertoires from roughly 600 donors and added high-resolution HLA genotyping to study TCR occurrence patterns. The study profiled the T cell repertoires of around 700 subjects by immunosequencing and related them to cytomegalovirus serostatus. Approximately 300 gigabases of sequencing data and around 88 million unique TCR sequences made up an early release that covered several hundred HLA-typed donors. The later analysis used no new phenotypic data to find candidate immune exposures, relying instead on TCR beta sequences and their occurrence across donors. Because of strong linkage in the cohort, 5 or 6 DR-DQ haplotypes were treated as single units for association and clustering. Of the 300 to 400 genotyped donors, about 80% fell in the genetic ancestry cluster associated with self-reported Caucasian donors. HLA typing covered class I and class II loci at four-digit resolution. Typing coverage varied by locus: about 620-640 donors for A, B, C, DRB1 and DQB1; under 550 for DQA1; approximately 610 for DPA1; more than 450 for DPB1. Every discovery cohort repertoire had been produced on one sequencing platform. High-throughput TCR immunosequencing, statistical association of individual TCRs with disease status, and machine learning were combined to predict cytomegalovirus infection status. General conclusions and limits of the study: Only TCR beta chains were sequenced in this cohort, and the absence of alpha or paired-chain data limited detectable features. In the study, 164 TCR beta chains were listed as associated with cytomegalovirus. The earlier analysis of some 540 of the donors excluded fewer than 20 rarely observed V segments, including chromosome 9 orphons, because counts were too low. Three of the identified cytomegalovirus-associated TCR beta chains were confirmed in vitro to be specific for cytomegalovirus antigens. Because the 87-base-pair reads could not distinguish some IMGT-functional V segments, including TRBV6-2 and TRBV6-3, those segments were excluded. Most TCR sequences were observed very rarely across donors, whereas some public TCRs were present in many individuals. Specific HLA alleles were associated with 16,951 TCR beta sequences at a false discovery rate of 0.05 in a later analysis. A further reported finding was that TCR beta sequences accurately predicted the HLA-A and HLA-B alleles for most subjects in the first cohort. In a later genetic analysis, a missense DCLRE1C variant was associated with V-gene and J-gene trimming of TCR beta chains, and the association was replicated in an independent cohort. In an earlier analysis of fewer than 750 of the donors, most TCR beta V segments were observed in productive rearrangements about 87% or about 30% of the time, broadly matching IMGT annotations. According to a later analysis, most CMV-associated TCR beta chains appeared to be HLA-restricted, and the HLA associations seemed to be driven largely by CMV exposure. A group of highly shared sequence variants was considered likely to be a technical artifact of the sequencing pipeline. Because some donors lacked HLA typing at each locus, the association tests relied only on the typed subset. When HLA alleles, especially DR and DQ, strongly co-occurred, attributing TCR associations to individual alleles was difficult. The classifier was reported to diagnose cytomegalovirus status with high specificity and sensitivity in both the original cohort and the validation cohort. Linkage disequilibrium might explain the correlated functional status among segregating V segments, but an unknown experimental factor could not be ruled out. Presence/absence analyses assumed roughly uniform sequencing depth across donors, an assumption that may not hold. The authors suggested that the approach could potentially be extended to other disease states and immunological phenotypes. A later analysis found that TCR association rates varied across HLA loci, with DRB1 alleles showing the most associated TCRs and HLA-C alleles the fewest. A later analysis found that HLA-associated TCR beta chains were more clonally expanded and had lower generation probabilities than equally common non-associated chains. In a later genetic analysis, fewer N-insertions in productive TCRs were reported among donors in an Asian-associated ancestry cluster than the approximately 630-donor mean. Immune exposure information for the cohort was limited to CMV serostatus. A later analysis reported that several top co-occurrence clusters appeared linked to parvovirus B19, influenza, CMV and Epstein-Barr virus.

The cohort consisted of 600 to 750 healthy bone marrow donors. Cohort members were all nominally healthy when sampled, although unrecorded immune exposures were likely present. The donor was CMV seronegative and belonged to the group of around 400 seronegative cohort members. Each donor provided a peripheral blood sample, and peripheral blood mononuclear cells were used for TCR beta sequencing. Genomic DNA extraction from the blood cell samples was performed with the Qiagen DNeasy Blood Extraction Kit. Looking up the germline V gene (reference sequence) yields CDR1 SEHNR and CDR2 FQNEAQ. The CDR3 measures 13 amino acids from cysteine to phenylalanine. Of the read, only the CDR3 DNA is kept; its 39 bases are in frame from base 1. V and J are truncated by 2 bases and 5 bases respectively, leaving an intervening sequence of 9 bases.

This receptor was obtained from a man aged 18 to 30 in good health and CMV-seronegative. The specimen was PBMCs. The sequence joins TRBV7-9 to TRBJ1-2; the D segment could be TRBD1, given 5 matching bases. The CDR3 reads CASSLSGGYGYTF. At the DNA level, the sequence is TGTGCCAGCAGCTTATCCGGGGGGTATGGCTACACCTTC. This CDR3, with the reference TRBV7-9 and TRBJ1-2 proteins standing in past its ends, gives the full variable domain DTGVSQNPRHKITKRGQNVTFRCDPISEHNRLYWYRQTLGQGPEFLTYFQNEAQLEKSRLLSDRFSAERPKGSFSTLEIQRTEQGDSAMYLCASSLSGGYGYTFGSGTRLTVV.